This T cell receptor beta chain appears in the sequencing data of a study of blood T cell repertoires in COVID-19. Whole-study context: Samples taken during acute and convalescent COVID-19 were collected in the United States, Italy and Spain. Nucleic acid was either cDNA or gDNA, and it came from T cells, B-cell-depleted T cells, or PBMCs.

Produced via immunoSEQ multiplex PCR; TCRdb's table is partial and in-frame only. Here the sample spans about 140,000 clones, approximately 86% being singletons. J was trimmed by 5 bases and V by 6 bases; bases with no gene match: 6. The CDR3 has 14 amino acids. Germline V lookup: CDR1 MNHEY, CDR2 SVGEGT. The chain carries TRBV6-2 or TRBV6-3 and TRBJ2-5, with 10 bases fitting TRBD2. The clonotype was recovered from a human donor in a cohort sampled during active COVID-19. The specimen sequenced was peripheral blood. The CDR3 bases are TGTGCCAGCAGCAAGGCTAGCGGGGGCGAGACCCAGTACTTC. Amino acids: CASSKASGGETQYF.